The clone carrying this T cell receptor beta chain rates as medium-sized. Its target is unknown. The TCR beta library used iRepertoire HTBI primers with Arm-PCR amplification of CDR3. TCRdb re-called the multiplex PCR reads with MiXCR, one entry per CDR3 protein. The table lists under 250,000 distinct CDR3 sequences, roughly a fifth of them singletons. Germline V gene data show CDR1 as MNHEY and CDR2 as SMNVEV (reference sequence). Deletions cut 5 bases from V and 10 bases from J, with 24 bases between. This CDR3 is 17 amino acids long. The sample is drawn from a study of regulatory T cells in long-lasting Graves disease. Study-wide points: Reduced TCR diversity was observed in persistent Graves' patients versus newly diagnosed patients. Among persistent patients, a larger number of public clonotypes were shared (around 2,700) than among newly diagnosed patients (about 950).

Time point specified: newly diagnosed GD, antithyroid drugs for less than 3 months. Generation of the TCR library employed RNA extracted from PBMCs. The sample also formed part of further work on T cells in Graves' hyperthyroidism and ophthalmopathy.

The TCR comes from a young woman with Graves disease. The V and J genes are TRBV27 and TRBJ1-6, with D possibly being TRBD1 (5 bases). Sequences were derived from peripheral blood mononuclear cells (PBMCs), sampled at new diagnosis, from a patient treated with antithyroid drugs. The CDR3 bases are TGTGCCAGCAGTCCGTTTTCTTTGGGGGGGAAGGGGTCACCCCTCCACTTT. It codes for CASSPFSLGGKGSPLHF.